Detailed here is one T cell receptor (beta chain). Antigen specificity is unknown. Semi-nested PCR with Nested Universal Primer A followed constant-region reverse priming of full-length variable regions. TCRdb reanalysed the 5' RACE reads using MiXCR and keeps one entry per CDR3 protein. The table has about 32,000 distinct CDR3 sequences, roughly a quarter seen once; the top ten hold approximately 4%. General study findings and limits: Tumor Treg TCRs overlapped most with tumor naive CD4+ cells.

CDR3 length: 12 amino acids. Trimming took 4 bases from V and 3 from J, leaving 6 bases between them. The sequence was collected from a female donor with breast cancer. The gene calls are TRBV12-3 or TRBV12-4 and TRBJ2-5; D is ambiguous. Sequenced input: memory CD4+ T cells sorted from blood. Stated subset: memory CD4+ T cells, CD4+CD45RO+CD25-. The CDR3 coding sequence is TGTGCCAGCAGTTACTCTAAAGAGACCCAGTACTTC. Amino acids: CASSYSKETQYF.